These 27 T cell receptor beta chains were sequenced from one sample in a study of shared clonotypes between healthy human individuals. Using immunoSEQ multiplex PCR, the repertoire was profiled, and TCRdb retains in-frame clones only, with some absent. Of some 2,400,000 clones in the sample, almost 96% were seen once. Sequenced: naive CD4+ T cells sorted from blood. Noted subset: CD45RA+ positively selected. The receptor set was obtained from a man aged 18-30 years in good health.

V gene TRBV9 combines with J gene TRBJ2-7, with 8 bases aligning to TRBD2. The CDR3 consists of 16 residues. The V gene end was trimmed by 4 bases and the J gene end by 1 base; junction bases not matched to a gene: 10. Germline V gene lookup returns CDR1 SGDLS and CDR2 YYNGEE. CDR3 sequence reads: CASSPSGGWRSYEQYF. The CDR3 DNA is TGTGCCAGCAGCCCAAGCGGGGGATGGAGGTCCTACGAGCAGTACTTC.

The chain recombines TRBV28 with TRBJ2-4, with D possibly called TRBD1 or TRBD2 (6 bases each). Trimming removed 6 bases from V and 5 bases from J, with 14 bases in between. This CDR3 is built from 14 residues. In germline, CDR1 is MDHEN, CDR2 SYDVKM. CDR3 in amino acids: CASSGGGRENIQYF. CDR3 nucleotides: TGTGCCAGCAGCGGAGGGGGGAGAGAAAACATTCAGTACTTC.

This chain connects TRBV25-1 to TRBJ2-5; TRBD2 matches 8 bases. The germline V gene encodes CDR1 MGHDK and CDR2 SYGVNS. V shed 6 bases, J shed 4 bases, and the junction held 1 base outside the gene matches. The CDR3 runs to 12 residues. CDR3 in DNA: TGTGCCAGCAGCGGGGGGGGAGAGACCCAGTACTTC. Amino acids: CASSGGGETQYF.

V usage is TRBV6-5 and J usage is TRBJ1-2, with no clear D. The CDR3 runs to 15 residues. V was trimmed by 8 bases and J by 0 bases, leaving 16 bases between them. CDR1 is MNHEY and CDR2 is SVGAGI in the germline V gene. The chain's CDR3 is CASSGSRRANYGYTF. The CDR3, as DNA: TGTGCCAGCTCGGGCAGTCGAAGAGCTAACTATGGCTACACCTTC.

This clone was detected only once. The chain recombines TRBV2 with TRBJ2-2; no reliable D call. V dropped 7 bases and J dropped 1 base, with 10 bases sitting between them. The CDR3 sequence is 14 residues long. CDR1 and CDR2 (germline): SNHLY, FYNNEI. The CDR3 protein is CASIMDENTGELFF. The CDR3 DNA reads TGTGCCAGCATTATGGACGAGAACACCGGGGAGCTGTTTTTT.

The gene calls are TRBV5-1 and TRBJ1-1; 8 positions match TRBD1. The germline CDR1 and CDR2 sequences are SGHRS and YFSETQ. V gave up 6 bases and J gave up 0 bases; unmatched junction bases: 7. CDR3 length equals 15 residues. The CDR3 here is CASTTGATMNTEAFF. CDR3 DNA: TGCGCCAGCACGACAGGGGCAACTATGAACACTGAAGCTTTCTTT.

V usage is TRBV27 and J usage is TRBJ1-1, with D possibly TRBD1 on 6 matching bases. V was clipped by 0 bases and J by 4 bases, with 15 bases between them. The CDR3 runs to 16 residues. Germline V gene data show CDR1 as MNHEY and CDR2 as SMNVEV (reference sequence). CDR3 protein: CASSLSPRARGTEAFF. CDR3 nucleotide sequence: TGTGCCAGCAGTTTATCACCCCGGGCCAGGGGCACTGAAGCTTTCTTT.

The chain recombines TRBV7-8 with TRBJ1-3; no reliable D call. CDR1 SGHVS and CDR2 FQNEAQ come from the germline V gene. This CDR3 region has 14 residues. V lost 2 bases, J lost 3 bases, and 8 bases lay in between. DNA for the CDR3: TGTGCCAGCAGCTTAAATGGAGGTGGAAACACCATATATTTT. Amino acids: CASSLNGGGNTIYF.

CDR3 residues: CASTTEGYNSPLHF. For the CDR3, the DNA is TGTGCCAGTACCACAGAAGGCTATAATTCACCCCTCCACTTT. The chain uses TRBV6-6 and TRBJ1-6; D unresolved. Trimming left V 9 bases short and J 3 bases short, with 12 bases between. This CDR3 comprises 14 residues. Per germline, CDR1 MNHNY and CDR2 SVGAGI (reference sequence).

This rearrangement joins TRBV10-3 to TRBJ2-1; D is ambiguous. V lost 0 bases, J lost 12 bases, and 12 bases lay in between. Germline V CDR1 and CDR2: ENHRY, SYGVKD. This CDR3 region has 13 residues. The CDR3 reads CAISESARIGQFF. DNA for the CDR3: TGTGCCATCAGTGAGTCGGCGAGGATTGGGCAGTTCTTC.

This clone came up once. This chain joins TRBV29-1 and TRBJ2-7, with 11 bases identical to TRBD2. Per germline, CDR1 SQVTM and CDR2 ANQGSEA. This CDR3 contains 17 residues. CDR3 sequence (DNA): TGCAGGCTTCTCACAAAGTACCGTAGCGGGAGGGGGTACGAGCAGTACTTC. The encoded protein is CRLLTKYRSGRGYEQYF.

The chain is built from TRBV27 and TRBJ2-3; 12 positions agree with TRBD1. Germline values: CDR1 MNHEY, CDR2 SMNVEV (reference sequence). The CDR3 loop spans 16 amino acids. After removal of 1 base from V and 5 bases from J, the junction contained 4 bases not matched to a gene. The CDR3 region has the DNA TGTGCCAGCAGTTTATTAGGGACAGGGGGCAGAGATACGCAGTATTTT. Amino acid sequence: CASSLLGTGGRDTQYF.

A single count supports this clone. The rearrangement joins TRBV7-2 to TRBJ2-7, with a tentative D call TRBD2 (6 bases). Germline-derived CDR1 and CDR2 are SGHTA and FQGNSA. V was trimmed by 1 base and J by 6 bases, leaving 16 bases between them. The length of the CDR3 is 15 residues. Here the CDR3 reads CASSLGGLGLGEQYF. The CDR3 DNA sequence: TGTGCCAGCAGCTTAGGGGGCCTGGGACTTGGCGAGCAGTACTTC.

The genes are TRBV2 and TRBJ2-3; D uncertain. Germline V CDR1 and CDR2: SNHLY, FYNNEI. The CDR3 extends over 12 amino acids. V was cut by 6 bases and J by 4 bases, with 8 bases left in between. The CDR3 is CASRLVSDTQYF. CDR3 nucleotides: TGTGCCAGCAGGCTAGTTTCAGATACGCAGTATTTT.

The CDR3 nucleotides are TGTGCCAGCAGTGAAGGGCCCTCCTACGAGCAGTACTTC. It encodes CASSEGPSYEQYF. This chain uses TRBV25-1 with TRBJ2-7; D not certain. Looked up from germline, CDR1 is MGHDK and CDR2 is SYGVNS. The CDR3 has 13 amino acids. Trimming stripped 2 bases from V and 0 bases from J, with 5 bases between.

The chain employs TRBV4-1 and TRBJ1-4; D remains ambiguous. CDR1 is MGHRA and CDR2 is YSYEKL in the germline V gene. This CDR3 comprises 13 residues. The V and J ends lost 1 base and 8 bases respectively, with 8 bases between them. The chain's CDR3 is CASSQAAREKLFF. CDR3 in DNA: TGCGCCAGCAGCCAAGCGGCACGCGAAAAACTGTTTTTT.

This clone was observed a single time. This sequence joins TRBV5-1 and TRBJ2-3; D is unresolved. This CDR3 is 13 amino acids long. Germline V gene sequence: CDR1 SGHRS, CDR2 YFSETQ. Trimming cost V 3 bases and J 2 bases, with 7 bases left between them. The CDR3 loop reads CASSSPNTDTQYF. Here the CDR3 DNA reads TGCGCCAGCAGCTCCCCAAACACAGATACGCAGTATTTT.

The chain couples TRBV6-6 to TRBJ2-1, with D possibly TRBD2 on 7 matching bases. The CDR3 has 14 amino acids. Trimming took 0 bases from V and 7 from J, leaving 10 bases between them. The germline gives CDR1 MNHNY, CDR2 SVGAGI (reference sequence). The CDR3 spells CASSYSGGANEQFF. The DNA for the CDR3 is TGTGCCAGCAGTTACTCGGGGGGGGCGAATGAGCAGTTCTTC.

The rearrangement links TRBV6-1 to TRBJ1-3; TRBD1 might be the D (5 bases). The V end was cut by 5 bases, the J end by 7 bases, with 18 bases between. The CDR3 sequence is 15 residues long. CDR1 MNHNS and CDR2 SASEGT come from the germline V gene. The CDR3 DNA reads as TGTGCCAGCAGTCCCGAGACCTCGGGGGTTAACACCATATATTTT. Its protein product is CASSPETSGVNTIYF.

The gene calls are TRBV18 and TRBJ2-1; D is uncertain. The V and J ends lost 3 bases and 0 bases respectively, with 15 bases between them. Germline loops: CDR1 KGHSH, CDR2 LQKENI. This CDR3 spans 17 amino acids. The CDR3: CASSPTRSGSSYNEQFF. The CDR3 nucleotides are TGTGCCAGCTCACCCACCCGGTCTGGAAGCTCCTACAATGAGCAGTTCTTC.

The V gene is TRBV7-8, the J gene TRBJ2-7; D is possibly TRBD2 (5 bases). This CDR3 region has 15 residues. The V end was cut by 1 base, the J end by 0 bases, with 10 bases between. The germline CDR1 and CDR2 sequences are SGHVS and FQNEAQ. CDR3 DNA sequence: TGTGCCAGCAGCTTAGTAGCGTCCTCCTCCTACGAGCAGTACTTC. Protein sequence: CASSLVASSSYEQYF.

This sequence joins TRBV5-1 and TRBJ2-1; D is uncertain. Trimming removed 7 bases at V and 5 bases at J, with 13 bases between. The CDR3 spans 13 residues. Germline CDR1 and CDR2: SGHRS and YFSETQ. CDR3 amino acids: CASSLAQNNEQFF. The CDR3 DNA reads as TGCGCCAGCTCCTTGGCACAGAACAATGAGCAGTTCTTC.

This rearrangement joins TRBV7-9 to TRBJ1-2; TRBD1 agrees at 12 bases. The V gene end was trimmed by 5 bases and the J gene end by 7 bases; junction bases not matched to a gene: 5. Germline lookup yields CDR1 SEHNR and CDR2 FQNEAQ (reference sequence). This CDR3 contains 14 residues. CDR3 amino acids: CASSMGQGAPGYTF. The CDR3 DNA sequence: TGTGCCAGCAGCATGGGACAGGGGGCACCTGGCTACACCTTC. The full variable domain, in which reference TRBV7-9 and TRBJ1-2 provide the parts outside the CDR3, is DTGVSQNPRHKITKRGQNVTFRCDPISEHNRLYWYRQTLGQGPEFLTYFQNEAQLEKSRLLSDRFSAERPKGSFSTLEIQRTEQGDSAMYLCASSMGQGAPGYTFGSGTRLTVV.

Turning to this clone: Other nucleotide sequences from this sample produce the same CDR3. The rearrangement joins TRBV2 to TRBJ2-7; D uncertain. Germline values: CDR1 SNHLY, CDR2 FYNNEI. Trimming removed 1 base from V and 4 bases from J, with 2 bases in between. This CDR3 has 11 residues. CDR3: CASSEDYEQYF. In DNA form, the CDR3 reads TGTGCCAGCAGTGAAGATTACGAGCAGTACTTC.

The CDR3 reads CASSFYSPGELFF. The DNA of the CDR3 is TGTGCCAGCAGCTTTTACTCTCCCGGGGAGCTGTTTTTT. The chain employs TRBV7-9 and TRBJ2-2; no reliable D call. There are 13 residues in the CDR3. CDR1 and CDR2 from the germline V gene are SEHNR and FQNEAQ (reference sequence). V was clipped by 3 bases and J by 6 bases, with 8 bases between them.

This clone is a singleton in its sample. The chain joins TRBV7-9 to TRBJ1-4, with D unresolved. The CDR3 is 14 amino acids. CDR1 is SEHNR and CDR2 is FQNEAQ in the germline V gene (reference sequence). V lost 6 bases to trimming and J lost 4 bases, with 12 bases between them. CDR3 DNA: TGTGCCAGCAGACTCCACGGTAATAATGAAAAACTGTTTTTT. It yields the protein CASRLHGNNEKLFF.

The chain has TRBV28 and TRBJ2-7; D might be TRBD1 (7 bases). CDR3 size: 13 residues. Germline V gene lookup returns CDR1 MDHEN and CDR2 SYDVKM. V lost 1 base, J lost 7 bases, and 11 bases lay in between. The CDR3 is CASSLSQGGEQYF. CDR3 in DNA: TGTGCCAGCAGTTTATCTCAGGGGGGTGAGCAGTACTTC.